The 9 T cell receptor beta chains listed next were all sequenced from one sample in a study of T-cell memory formation after mild COVID-19. Via MiXCR, TCRdb re-called the 5' RACE reads, giving one row per CDR3 protein. The sample lists roughly 52,000 distinct CDR3 sequences, 8% to 9.5% occurring once. Sequencing used PBMCs or a T cell subset sorted from them (not recorded which). Receptors were obtained from a man younger than 35 who had mild COVID-19 (a few samples of this study predate the infection). Cell type and time point are not known.

CDR3 in amino acids: CASSGGSGGYTF. CDR3 sequence (DNA): TGTGCCAGCAGTGGGGGGTCAGGTGGCTACACCTTC. The rearrangement links TRBV6-1 to TRBJ1-2, with TRBD1 as a possible D gene (5 bases). CDR1 is MNHNS and CDR2 is SASEGT in the germline V gene. The V and J ends lost 4 bases and 7 bases respectively, with 10 bases between them. The CDR3 is 12 residues long.

This clonotype was seen ten or more times. The chain couples TRBV20-1 to TRBJ2-5; 8 bases line up with TRBD2. V lost 6 bases to trimming and J lost 4 bases; unmatched junction nucleotides: 10. The CDR3 runs to 14 residues. In germline, CDR1 is DFQATT, CDR2 SNEGSKA (reference sequence). CDR3: CSAAGGYLRETQYF. CDR3 in DNA: TGCAGTGCGGCGGGGGGATATTTGCGAGAGACCCAGTACTTC.

The chain links TRBV11-1 to TRBJ2-2, with TRBD1 identical over 8 bases. The V and J ends lost 2 bases and 6 bases, in that order; junction bases with no gene match: 14. The CDR3 contains 18 residues. Germline values: CDR1 SGHAT, CDR2 FQDESV (reference sequence). The CDR3 protein is CASSLSWLDRGFSGELFF. The DNA for the CDR3 is TGTGCCAGCAGCTTAAGTTGGTTAGACAGGGGCTTTTCCGGGGAGCTGTTTTTT.

The gene calls are TRBV3-1 and TRBJ1-2; 8 positions match TRBD1. CDR3 length: 14 amino acids. Germline CDR1 reads LGHDT; CDR2 reads YNNKEL (reference sequence). Losses at the gene ends were 1 base for V and 4 bases for J; bases not matched to a gene: 2. The CDR3 coding sequence is TGTGCCAGCAGCCAAGCTACAGGGGGCTATGGCTACACCTTC. Translating gives CASSQATGGYGYTF.

This clonotype has a count of ten or more. This sequence joins TRBV5-1 and TRBJ2-3; D remains unclear. Germline-derived CDR1 and CDR2 are SGHRS and YFSETQ. V was cut by 4 bases and J by 2 bases, with 11 bases left in between. This CDR3 comprises 14 residues. The CDR3 sequence is CASSPETYTDTQYF. CDR3 nucleotide sequence: TGCGCCAGCAGCCCAGAGACTTACACAGATACGCAGTATTTT. Supplemented by reference TRBV5-1 and TRBJ2-3, the full variable domain reads KAGVTQTPRYLIKTRGQQVTLSCSPISGHRSVSWYQQTPGQGLQFLFEYFSETQRNKGNFPGRFSGRQFSNSRSEMNVSTLELGDSALYLCASSPETYTDTQYFGPGTRLTVL.

The rearrangement joins TRBV15 to TRBJ2-2; D may match TRBD1 or TRBD2 (7 bases each). The germline V gene has CDR1 LNHNV and CDR2 YYDKDF (reference sequence). V was trimmed by 5 bases and J by 6 bases, leaving 16 bases between them. The CDR3 totals 15 residues. The CDR3 region is CATSEQTGRAGELFF. Written as DNA, the CDR3 is TGTGCCACCAGCGAGCAGACAGGGAGGGCCGGGGAGCTGTTTTTT.

This clonotype showed up many times. The chain combines TRBV20-1 with TRBJ2-3; the D is unclear. Deletions cut 3 bases from V and 1 base from J, with 8 bases between. Germline V gene data show CDR1 as DFQATT and CDR2 as SNEGSKA (reference sequence). This CDR3 comprises 13 residues. The CDR3 sequence: CSASADGTDTQYF. CDR3 sequence (DNA): TGCAGTGCTAGCGCGGACGGCACAGATACGCAGTATTTT.

The chain uses TRBV24-1 and TRBJ2-1; 11 bases agree with TRBD2. J gave up 3 bases and V 3 bases, and 3 bases lay outside the gene matches. Germline lookup yields CDR1 KGHDR and CDR2 SFDVKD. This CDR3 spans 16 amino acids. CDR3 sequence: CATSDTSGGSYNEQFF. CDR3 coding DNA: TGTGCCACCAGTGATACTAGCGGGGGTAGCTACAATGAGCAGTTCTTC.

J is TRBJ2-7 and V is TRBV7-9; D not certain. Trimming took 1 base from V and 7 from J, leaving 5 bases between them. The CDR3 runs to 11 residues. Germline lookup yields CDR1 SEHNR and CDR2 FQNEAQ (reference sequence). CDR3 in DNA: TGTGCCAGCAGCTTAGGACCAGAGCAGTACGTC. Residues: CASSLGPEQYV.